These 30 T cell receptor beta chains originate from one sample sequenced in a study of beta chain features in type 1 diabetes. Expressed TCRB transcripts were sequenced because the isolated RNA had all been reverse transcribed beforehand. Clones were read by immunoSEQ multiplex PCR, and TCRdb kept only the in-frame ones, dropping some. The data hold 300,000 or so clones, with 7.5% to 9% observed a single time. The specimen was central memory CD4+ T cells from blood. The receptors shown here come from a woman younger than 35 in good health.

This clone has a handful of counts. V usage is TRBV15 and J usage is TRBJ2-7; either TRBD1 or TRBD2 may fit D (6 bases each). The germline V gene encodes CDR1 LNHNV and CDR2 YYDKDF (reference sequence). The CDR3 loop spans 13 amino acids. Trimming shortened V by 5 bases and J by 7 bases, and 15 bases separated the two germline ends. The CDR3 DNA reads TGTGCCACCAGCTTACGGGGGCGGGGAGAGCAGTACTTC. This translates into CATSLRGRGEQYF.

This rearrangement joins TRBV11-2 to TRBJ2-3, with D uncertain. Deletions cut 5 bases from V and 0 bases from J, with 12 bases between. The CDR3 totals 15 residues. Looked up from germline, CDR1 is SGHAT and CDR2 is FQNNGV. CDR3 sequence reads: CASSASYASTDTQYF. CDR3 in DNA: TGTGCCAGCAGCGCGAGTTATGCTAGCACAGATACGCAGTATTTT.

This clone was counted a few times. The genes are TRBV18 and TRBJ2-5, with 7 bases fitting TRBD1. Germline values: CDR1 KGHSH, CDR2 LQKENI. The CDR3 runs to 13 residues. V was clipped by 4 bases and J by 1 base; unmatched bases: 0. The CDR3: CASSRQGQETQYF. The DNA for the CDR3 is TGTGCCAGCTCACGACAGGGCCAAGAGACCCAGTACTTC.

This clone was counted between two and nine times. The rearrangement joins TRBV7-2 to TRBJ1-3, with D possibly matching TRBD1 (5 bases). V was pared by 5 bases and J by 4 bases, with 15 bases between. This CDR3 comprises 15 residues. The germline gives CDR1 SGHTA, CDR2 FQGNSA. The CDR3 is CASSRIGHGGNTIYF. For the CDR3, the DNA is TGTGCCAGCAGCAGGATTGGACACGGGGGAAACACCATATATTTT.

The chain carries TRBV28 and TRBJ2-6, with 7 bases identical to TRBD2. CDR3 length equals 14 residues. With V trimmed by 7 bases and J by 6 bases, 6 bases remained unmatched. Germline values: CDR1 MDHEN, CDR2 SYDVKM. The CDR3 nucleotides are TGTGCCAGCATACCCCGGGAGGCGGCCAACGTCCTGACTTTC. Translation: CASIPREAANVLTF.

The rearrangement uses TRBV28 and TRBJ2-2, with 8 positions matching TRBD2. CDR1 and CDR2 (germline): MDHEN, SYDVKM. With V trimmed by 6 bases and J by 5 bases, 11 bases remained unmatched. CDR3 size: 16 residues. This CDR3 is CASSIYAGGFTGELFF. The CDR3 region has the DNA TGTGCCAGCAGCATATACGCGGGAGGTTTTACCGGGGAGCTGTTTTTT.

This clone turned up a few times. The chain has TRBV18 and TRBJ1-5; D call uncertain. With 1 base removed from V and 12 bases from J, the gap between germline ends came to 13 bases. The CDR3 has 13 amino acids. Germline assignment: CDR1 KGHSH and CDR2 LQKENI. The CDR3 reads CASSPRLGLLQHF. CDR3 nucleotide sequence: TGTGCCAGCTCACCACGATTGGGGTTGCTCCAGCATTTT.

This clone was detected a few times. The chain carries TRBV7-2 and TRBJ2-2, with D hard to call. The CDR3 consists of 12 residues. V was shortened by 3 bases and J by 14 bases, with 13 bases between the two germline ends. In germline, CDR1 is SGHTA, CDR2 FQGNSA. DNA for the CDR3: TGTGCCAGCAGCTTGGCCCTCAGACAACTGTTTTTT. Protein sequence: CASSLALRQLFF.

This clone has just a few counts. CDR3 protein: CATSRGHSTGRGNTIYF. For the CDR3, the DNA is TGTGCCACCAGCAGAGGTCATTCAACAGGGCGCGGAAACACCATATATTTT. The V and J genes are TRBV15 and TRBJ1-3; the D gene is possibly TRBD1 (6 bases). The CDR3 sequence is 17 residues long. The V end lost 1 base, the J end lost 4 bases, and 17 bases lay between the germline ends. CDR1 LNHNV and CDR2 YYDKDF come from the germline V gene (reference sequence).

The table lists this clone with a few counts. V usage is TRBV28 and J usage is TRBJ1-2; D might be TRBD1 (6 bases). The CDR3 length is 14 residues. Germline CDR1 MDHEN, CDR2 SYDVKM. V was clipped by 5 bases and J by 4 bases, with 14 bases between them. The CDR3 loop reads CASSSQGIRYGYTF. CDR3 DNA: TGTGCCAGCAGTAGTCAGGGGATACGCTATGGCTACACCTTC.

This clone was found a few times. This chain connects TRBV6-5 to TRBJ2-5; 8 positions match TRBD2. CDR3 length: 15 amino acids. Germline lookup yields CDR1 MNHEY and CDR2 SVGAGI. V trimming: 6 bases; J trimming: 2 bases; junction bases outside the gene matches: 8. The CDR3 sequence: CASRTPAGAQETQYF. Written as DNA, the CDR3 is TGTGCCAGCAGAACCCCAGCGGGAGCACAAGAGACCCAGTACTTC.

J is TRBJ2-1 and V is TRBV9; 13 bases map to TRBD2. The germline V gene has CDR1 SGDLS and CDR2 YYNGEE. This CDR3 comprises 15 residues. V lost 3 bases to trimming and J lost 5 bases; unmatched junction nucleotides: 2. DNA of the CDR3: TGTGCCAGCAGCGCCGGGACTAGCGGGAACAATGAGCAGTTCTTC. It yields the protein CASSAGTSGNNEQFF.

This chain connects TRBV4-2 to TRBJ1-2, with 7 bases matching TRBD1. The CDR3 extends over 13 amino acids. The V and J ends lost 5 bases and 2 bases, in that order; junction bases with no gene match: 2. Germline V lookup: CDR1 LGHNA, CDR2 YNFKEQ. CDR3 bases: TGTGCCAGCAGCACGGGACAGAACTATGGCTACACCTTC. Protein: CASSTGQNYGYTF.

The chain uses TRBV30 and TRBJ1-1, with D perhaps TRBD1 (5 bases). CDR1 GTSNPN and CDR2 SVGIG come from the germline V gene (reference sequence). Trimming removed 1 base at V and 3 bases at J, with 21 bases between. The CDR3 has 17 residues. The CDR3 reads CAWSARPSGAEDTEAFF. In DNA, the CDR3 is TGTGCCTGGAGTGCCAGACCGAGCGGGGCCGAGGACACTGAAGCTTTCTTT.

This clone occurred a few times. The CDR3 reads CASSLGREKAQYF. CDR3 DNA sequence: TGTGCCAGCAGCTTGGGGCGGGAGAAAGCCCAGTACTTC. This chain connects TRBV5-4 to TRBJ2-5, with TRBD2 matching 7 bases. The J segment lost 9 bases and the V segment lost 0 bases, leaving 5 bases of the junction unmatched. The CDR3 is made up of 13 amino acids. CDR1 and CDR2 from the germline V gene are SGHNT and YYREEE (reference sequence). The variable domain in full, completed from reference TRBV5-4 and TRBJ2-5, reads ETGVTQSPTHLIKTRGQQVTLRCSSQSGHNTVSWYQQALGQGPQFIFQYYREEENGRGNFPPRFSGLQFPNYSSELNVNALELDDSALYLCASSLGREKAQYFGPGTRLLVL.

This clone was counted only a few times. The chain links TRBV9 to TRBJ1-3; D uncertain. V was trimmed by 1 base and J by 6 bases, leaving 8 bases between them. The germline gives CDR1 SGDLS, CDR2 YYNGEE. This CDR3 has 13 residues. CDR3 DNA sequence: TGTGCCAGCAGCGTAAGCCAGATAAACACCATATATTTT. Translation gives CASSVSQINTIYF.

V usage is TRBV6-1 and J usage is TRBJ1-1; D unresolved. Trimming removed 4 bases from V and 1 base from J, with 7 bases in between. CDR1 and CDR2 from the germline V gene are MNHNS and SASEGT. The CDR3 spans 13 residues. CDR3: CASSVLGNTEAFF. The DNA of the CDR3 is TGTGCCAGCAGTGTCTTGGGGAACACTGAAGCTTTCTTT.

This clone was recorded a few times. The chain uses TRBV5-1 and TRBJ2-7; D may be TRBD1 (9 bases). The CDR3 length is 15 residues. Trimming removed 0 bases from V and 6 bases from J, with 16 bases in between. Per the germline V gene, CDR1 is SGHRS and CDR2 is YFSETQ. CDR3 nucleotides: TGCGCCAGCAGCTTGGGTGGGACAGGGACTAGCGAGCAGTACTTC. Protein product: CASSLGGTGTSEQYF.

CDR3 sequence: CASSQSAETQYF. CDR3 nucleotides: TGTGCCAGCAGCCAATCCGCAGAGACCCAGTACTTC. The chain links TRBV5-4 to TRBJ2-5; the D is unclear. The CDR3 length is 12 residues. Trimming took off 4 bases at V and 4 bases at J, with 8 bases between the two ends. Germline V gene lookup returns CDR1 SGHNT and CDR2 YYREEE (reference sequence).

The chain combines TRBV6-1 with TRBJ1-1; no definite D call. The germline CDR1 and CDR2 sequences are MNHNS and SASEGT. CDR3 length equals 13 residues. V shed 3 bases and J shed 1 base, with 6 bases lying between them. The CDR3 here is CASSDIGNTEAFF. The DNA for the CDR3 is TGTGCCAGCAGTGATATTGGGAACACTGAAGCTTTCTTT.

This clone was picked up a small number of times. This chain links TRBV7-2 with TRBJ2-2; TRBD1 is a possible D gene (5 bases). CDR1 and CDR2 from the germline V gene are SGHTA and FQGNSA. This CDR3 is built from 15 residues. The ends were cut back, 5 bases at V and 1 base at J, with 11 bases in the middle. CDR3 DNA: TGTGCCAGCAGCCTCAACCAGGGGAACACCGGGGAGCTGTTTTTT. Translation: CASSLNQGNTGELFF.

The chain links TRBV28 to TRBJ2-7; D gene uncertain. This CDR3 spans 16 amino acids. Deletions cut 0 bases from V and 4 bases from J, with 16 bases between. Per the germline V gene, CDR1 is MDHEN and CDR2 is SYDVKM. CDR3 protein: CASSLWPPGETYEQYF. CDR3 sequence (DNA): TGTGCCAGCAGTTTATGGCCCCCGGGTGAAACATACGAGCAGTACTTC.

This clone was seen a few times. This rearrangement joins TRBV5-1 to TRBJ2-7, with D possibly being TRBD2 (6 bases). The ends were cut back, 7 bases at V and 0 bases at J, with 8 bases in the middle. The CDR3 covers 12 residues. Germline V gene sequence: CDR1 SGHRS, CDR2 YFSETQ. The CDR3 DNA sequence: TGCGCCAGCGGGGGGAACTCCTACGAGCAGTACTTC. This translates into CASGGNSYEQYF. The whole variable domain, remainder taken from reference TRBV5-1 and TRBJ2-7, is KAGVTQTPRYLIKTRGQQVTLSCSPISGHRSVSWYQQTPGQGLQFLFEYFSETQRNKGNFPGRFSGRQFSNSRSEMNVSTLELGDSALYLCASGGNSYEQYFGPGTRLTVT.

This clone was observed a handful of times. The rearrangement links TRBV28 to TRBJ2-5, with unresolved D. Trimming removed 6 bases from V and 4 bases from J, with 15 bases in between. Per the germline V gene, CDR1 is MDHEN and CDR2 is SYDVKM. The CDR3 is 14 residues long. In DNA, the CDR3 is TGTGCCAGCAGCACCGGACGTACGGGAGAGACCCAGTACTTC. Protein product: CASSTGRTGETQYF.

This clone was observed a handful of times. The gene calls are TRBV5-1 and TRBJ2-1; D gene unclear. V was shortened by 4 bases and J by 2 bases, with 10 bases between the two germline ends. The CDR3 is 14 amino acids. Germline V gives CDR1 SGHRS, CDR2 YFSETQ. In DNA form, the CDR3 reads TGCGCCAGCAGCCCCGGAACGACCTACAATGAGCAGTTCTTC. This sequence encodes CASSPGTTYNEQFF.

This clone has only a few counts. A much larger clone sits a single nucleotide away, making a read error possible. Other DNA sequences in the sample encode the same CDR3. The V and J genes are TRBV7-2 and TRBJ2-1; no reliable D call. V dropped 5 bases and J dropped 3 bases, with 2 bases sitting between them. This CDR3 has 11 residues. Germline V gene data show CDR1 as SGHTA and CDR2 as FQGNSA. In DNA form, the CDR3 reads TGTGCCAGCAGCGACTACAATGAGCAGTTCTTC. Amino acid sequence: CASSDYNEQFF.

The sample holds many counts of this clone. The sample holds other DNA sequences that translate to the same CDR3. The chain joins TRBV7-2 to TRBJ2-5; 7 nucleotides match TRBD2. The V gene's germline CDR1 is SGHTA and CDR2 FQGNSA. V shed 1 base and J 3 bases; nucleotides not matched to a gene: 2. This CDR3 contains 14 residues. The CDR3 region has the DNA TGTGCCAGCAGCTTAGGACTAGCAGAAGAGACCCAGTACTTC. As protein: CASSLGLAEETQYF.

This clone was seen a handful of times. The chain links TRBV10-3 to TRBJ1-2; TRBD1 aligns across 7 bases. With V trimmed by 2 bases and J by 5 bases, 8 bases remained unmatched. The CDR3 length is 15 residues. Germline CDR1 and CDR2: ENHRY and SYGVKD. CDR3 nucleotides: TGTGCCATCAGTGAGAAACAGGGGCAAGCGTATGGCTACACCTTC. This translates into CAISEKQGQAYGYTF.

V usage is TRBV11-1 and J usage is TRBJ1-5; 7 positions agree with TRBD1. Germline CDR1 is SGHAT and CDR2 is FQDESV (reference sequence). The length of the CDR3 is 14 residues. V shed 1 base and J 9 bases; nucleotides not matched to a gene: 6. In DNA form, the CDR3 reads TGTGCCAGCAGCTTAGTTGTCAGGGGGTGGCCCCAGCATTTT. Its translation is CASSLVVRGWPQHF.

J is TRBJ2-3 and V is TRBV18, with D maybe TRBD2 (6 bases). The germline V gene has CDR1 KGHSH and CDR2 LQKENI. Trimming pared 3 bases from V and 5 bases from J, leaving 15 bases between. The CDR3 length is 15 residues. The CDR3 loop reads CASSPESGGEDTQYF. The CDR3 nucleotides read TGTGCCAGCTCACCGGAATCCGGGGGTGAAGATACGCAGTATTTT. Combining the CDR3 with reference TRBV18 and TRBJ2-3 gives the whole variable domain NAGVMQNPRHLVRRRGQEARLRCSPMKGHSHVYWYRQLPEEGLKFMVYLQKENIIDESGMPKERFSAEFPKEGPSILRIQQVVRGDSAAYFCASSPESGGEDTQYFGPGTRLTVL.